This TCR beta chain was recorded in a study of blood T cell repertoires in COVID-19. Self-reported history from a screening survey and questionnaire set each donor's cohort. Recovery among Cohort 3 donors was established by two negative PCRs, clearance, or symptom resolution. The assay was immunoSEQ multiplex PCR, and TCRdb's table has in-frame clones only and misses some. The data show roughly 380,000 clones, more than 70% seen once. CDR1 is SNHLY and CDR2 is FYNNEI in the germline V gene. There are 18 residues in the CDR3. V lost 6 bases to trimming and J lost 5 bases; unmatched junction nucleotides: 16.

The genes are TRBV2 and TRBJ1-2; 12 bases align to TRBD1. The TCR was taken from a man aged 25-45 years who had recovered from COVID-19. The sequenced sample was PBMCs or T cells enriched from blood (not recorded which). CDR3 DNA: TGTGCCAGCAGACTGAAGGGGGACAGGGGGCGAGGGGCTTATGGCTACACCTTC. Its protein is CASRLKGDRGRGAYGYTF.